These T cell receptor beta chains were read from a single sample in a study of blood T cell repertoires in COVID-19. Only in-frame clones appear in the TCRdb table, and some are missing; sequencing was by immunoSEQ multiplex PCR. This table has 200,000 to 300,000 clones, roughly 81% appearing once. The sample taken for sequencing was peripheral blood. The receptor set was obtained from a man aged 45 to 65 with acute or convalescent COVID-19. Each CDR3 is given with its conserved first and last residue. D genes are given only for firm matches. The size field is filled for only some rows; it gives once, few, many or a size class.

TRBJ2-1 | TRBV10-1 | . | . | CASSEGGPEYNEQFF | TGCGCCAGCAGTGAGGGCGGCCCGGAATACAATGAGCAGTTCTTC
TRBJ2-7 | TRBV5-3 | TRBD1 | . | CARSAGTGGHRRCYEQYF | TGTGCCAGAAGCGCCGGGACAGGGGGCCACCGTCGGTGCTACGAGCAGTACTTC
TRBJ2-1 | TRBV24-1 | TRBD2 | . | CATTGTSGYNEQFF | TGTGCCACCACCGGGACTAGCGGTTACAATGAGCAGTTCTTC
TRBJ1-1 | TRBV7-2 | . | . | CASSLTGGYTEAFF | TGTGCCAGCAGCTTAACTGGGGGGTACACTGAAGCTTTCTTT
TRBJ2-3 | TRBV24-1 | . | once | CATSDPRVQYF | TGTGCCACCAGTGATCCGAGGGTGCAGTATTTT
TRBJ2-1 | TRBV7-9 | TRBD2 | . | CASSRTSGDNEQFF | TGTGCCAGCAGCCGGACTAGCGGGGACAATGAGCAGTTCTTC
TRBJ1-1 | TRBV19 | . | . | CASSIMAGPLSTEAFF | TGTGCCAGTAGTATCATGGCAGGGCCACTCAGCACTGAAGCTTTCTTT
TRBJ1-5 | TRBV6-5 | . | . | CASSFRTVSNQPQHF | TGTGCCAGCAGTTTCCGGACAGTTTCCAATCAGCCCCAGCATTTT
TRBJ1-5 | TRBV19 | TRBD1 | few | CASRKNRGGPGVSNQPQHF | TGTGCCAGTAGGAAAAACAGGGGTGGCCCCGGCGTTAGCAATCAGCCCCAGCATTTT
TRBJ1-1 | TRBV15 | TRBD1 | . | CATSRAQGVDTEAFF | TGTGCCACCAGCAGAGCACAGGGGGTGGACACTGAAGCTTTCTTT
TRBJ2-7 | TRBV6-8 | TRBD2 | . | CASSYSREREGPYEQYF | TGTGCCAGCAGTTACTCCCGTGAGCGGGAGGGCCCCTACGAGCAGTACTTC
TRBJ2-3 | TRBV6-5 | . | . | CASSFQASDTQYF | TGTGCCAGCAGTTTCCAGGCTTCAGATACGCAGTATTTT
TRBJ2-5 | TRBV18 | . | . | CASSPQRLDRQETQYF | TGTGCCAGCTCACCACAGCGTCTCGACAGACAAGAGACCCAGTACTTC
TRBJ1-1 | TRBV28 | TRBD1 | . | CASSPNRGWTEAFF | TGTGCCAGCAGTCCCAACAGGGGCTGGACTGAAGCTTTCTTT
TRBJ2-3 | TRBV6-5 | TRBD1 | . | CASRAQGGTDTQYF | TGTGCCAGCAGGGCCCAGGGGGGCACAGATACGCAGTATTTT
TRBJ1-6 | TRBV28 | . | . | CASSLIQNNSPLHF | TGTGCCAGCAGTTTAATACAAAATAATTCACCCCTCCACTTT
TRBJ1-2 | TRBV18 | TRBD1 | . | CASSPPGQGADYGYTF | TGTGCCAGCTCACCACCGGGACAGGGGGCGGACTATGGCTACACCTTC
TRBJ2-3 | TRBV27 | TRBD1 | . | CASSLKDRSDTQYF | TGTGCCAGCAGTTTAAAGGACAGGTCAGATACGCAGTATTTT
TRBJ2-5 | TRBV5-1 | . | . | CASSLGQKETQYF | TGCGCCAGCAGCTTGGGACAGAAAGAGACCCAGTACTTC
TRBJ2-5 | TRBV19 | . | . | CASSIRDWETQYF | TGTGCCAGTAGTATACGGGACTGGGAGACCCAGTACTTC
TRBJ2-5 | TRBV15 | TRBD2 | . | CATSRDFTGGSTQYF | TGTGCCACCAGCAGAGATTTTACGGGGGGGTCGACCCAGTACTTC
TRBJ2-5 | TRBV18 | . | . | CASSSQETQYF | TGTGCCAGCTCATCTCAAGAGACCCAGTACTTC
TRBJ2-3 | TRBV7-9 | . | once | CASSLVGGDTQYF | TGTGCCAGCAGCTTAGTTGGAGGGGATACGCAGTATTTT
TRBJ2-3 | TRBV9 | TRBD2 | . | CASSGIAGHGDTQYF | TGTGCCAGCAGCGGGATAGCGGGGCATGGAGATACGCAGTATTTT
TRBJ1-1 | TRBV5-1 | . | once | CASSLRRGDTEAFF | TGCGCCAGCAGCCTCCGGCGGGGGGACACTGAAGCTTTCTTT
TRBJ1-2 | TRBV3-1/TRBV3-2 | . | . | CASSPGEFRNYGYTF | TGTGCCAGCAGCCCCGGGGAGTTTCGCAACTATGGCTACACCTTC
TRBJ1-2 | TRBV6-5 | . | . | CASSYGTAGDHVGYTF | TGTGCCAGCAGTTACGGTACGGCAGGGGATCATGTCGGCTACACCTTC
TRBJ1-2 | TRBV28 | TRBD1 | . | CASSLSSGQDYGYTF | TGTGCCAGCAGTTTATCCTCGGGACAGGACTATGGCTACACCTTC
TRBJ1-3 | TRBV18 | . | . | CASSPSSGFGNTIYF | TGTGCCAGCTCACCGTCATCCGGGTTTGGAAACACCATATATTTT
TRBJ1-2 | TRBV30 | . | . | CAWTRQALTAYGYTF | TGTGCCTGGACCCGACAGGCTTTGACCGCCTATGGCTACACCTTC
TRBJ1-5 | TRBV27 | TRBD1 | few | CASSLLPAGTGGISNQPQHF | TGTGCCAGCAGTTTGTTGCCTGCCGGGACAGGGGGAATTAGCAATCAGCCCCAGCATTTT
TRBJ1-4 | TRBV28 | TRBD1 | . | CASSAPDRGNEKLFF | TGTGCCAGCAGTGCCCCGGACAGGGGGAATGAAAAACTGTTTTTT
TRBJ2-3 | TRBV6-5 | TRBD2 | . | CASRDGGVGTDTQYF | TGTGCCAGCAGGGATGGGGGGGTAGGCACAGATACGCAGTATTTT
TRBJ1-1 | TRBV28 | . | . | CASGGGFAEAFF | TGTGCCAGCGGGGGGGGATTTGCGGAAGCTTTCTTT
TRBJ1-2 | TRBV6-6 | . | . | CASKSPGVNYGYTF | TGTGCCAGCAAAAGCCCGGGGGTCAACTATGGCTACACCTTC
TRBJ2-7 | TRBV18 | . | once | CASSRGPSYEQYF | TGTGCCAGCTCCAGGGGACCCAGCTACGAGCAGTACTTC
TRBJ1-4 | TRBV28 | . | . | CASSPNPGNEKLFF | TGTGCCAGCAGTCCCAACCCCGGTAATGAAAAACTGTTTTTT
TRBJ1-2 | TRBV28 | TRBD1 | . | CASNVGGTGYGYTF | TGTGCCAGCAATGTTGGCGGGACAGGGTATGGCTACACCTTC
TRBJ2-1 | TRBV7-9 | TRBD2 | once | CASSLAQLAGADEQFF | TGTGCCAGCAGCTTAGCTCAACTAGCGGGGGCTGATGAGCAGTTCTTC
TRBJ2-1 | TRBV28 | TRBD2 | . | CASSFPLAGPYNEQFF | TGTGCCAGCAGTTTTCCTCTAGCGGGGCCCTACAATGAGCAGTTCTTC
TRBJ1-2 | TRBV28 | TRBD1 | . | CASRGQGDLWF | TGTGCCAGCAGGGGACAGGGGGATTTATGGTTC
TRBJ1-1 | TRBV19 | . | . | CASSSQAGGYTEAFF | TGTGCCAGTAGTTCCCAGGCCGGGGGATACACTGAAGCTTTCTTT